Presented here are 30 T cell receptor beta chains from one specimen sequenced in a study of blood T cell repertoires in COVID-19. Assay used: immunoSEQ multiplex PCR; TCRdb lists only in-frame clones, some missing. Among about 150,000 clones, around 82% were seen once, and the ten largest hold 0.6% to 0.65%. Input material: peripheral blood. These receptors all come from a man aged 55-75 years with COVID-19, enrolled during active disease.

V gene TRBV24-1 combines with J gene TRBJ2-1; no clear D. The CDR3 totals 14 residues. Trimming cost V 3 bases and J 6 bases, with 11 bases left between them. CDR1 is KGHDR and CDR2 is SFDVKD in the germline V gene. The CDR3 DNA reads as TGTGCCACCAGTGATAGACTCAACACCAATGAGCAGTTCTTC. Residues: CATSDRLNTNEQFF.

The chain uses TRBV16 and TRBJ1-6; D perhaps matches TRBD1 (5 bases). Germline V gives CDR1 KGHSY, CDR2 FQNENV. The CDR3 has 14 amino acids. V was cut by 6 bases and J by 8 bases, with 14 bases left in between. The CDR3 loop reads CASSPGQTYSPLHF. DNA for the CDR3: TGTGCCAGCAGTCCCGGACAAACTTATTCACCCCTCCACTTT.

This clone was counted once. V and J are TRBV7-2 and TRBJ1-4, with D possibly TRBD1 on 5 matching bases. CDR1 and CDR2 from the germline V gene are SGHTA and FQGNSA. The CDR3 length is 13 residues. The germline V and J ends were trimmed by 9 bases and 6 bases, with 14 bases remaining between them. The CDR3 DNA reads as TGTGCCAGTGGTCGGGGGGTTTATGAAAAACTGTTTTTT. Its protein is CASGRGVYEKLFF.

V usage is TRBV7-9 and J usage is TRBJ1-3; weak D call: TRBD1 (6 bases). With 5 bases removed from V and 4 bases from J, the gap between germline ends came to 18 bases. The CDR3 runs to 16 residues. Germline CDR1 is SEHNR and CDR2 is FQNEAQ (reference sequence). The CDR3, as DNA: TGTGCCAGCAGCCCTATCCAGGGGATGGGGGGAAACACCATATATTTT. Protein product: CASSPIQGMGGNTIYF. The variable domain in full, with the rest retrieved from reference TRBV7-9 and TRBJ1-3, is DTGVSQNPRHKITKRGQNVTFRCDPISEHNRLYWYRQTLGQGPEFLTYFQNEAQLEKSRLLSDRFSAERPKGSFSTLEIQRTEQGDSAMYLCASSPIQGMGGNTIYFGEGSWLTVV.

Only one count was recorded for this clone. The chain joins TRBV29-1 to TRBJ1-2, with 10 bases identical to TRBD1. The CDR3 runs 11 residues. Per the germline V gene, CDR1 is SQVTM and CDR2 is ANQGSEA. Trimming cost V 6 bases and J 8 bases; bases outside gene matches: 3. The CDR3, as DNA: TGCAGCGTGGACAGGGGGAAAGGCTACACCTTC. Its protein is CSVDRGKGYTF.

The gene calls are TRBV3-1 (or the pseudogene TRBV3-2) and TRBJ2-5, with D perhaps TRBD2 (5 bases). V was cut by 4 bases and J by 7 bases, with 16 bases left in between. Germline assignment: CDR1 LGHDT and CDR2 YNNKEL (reference sequence). This CDR3 region has 14 residues. This chain's CDR3 is CASSPSLDSVTQYF. The CDR3 bases are TGTGCCAGCAGCCCAAGCCTCGATAGCGTGACCCAGTACTTC.

In this sample, this clone turned up a few times. V usage is TRBV7-2 and J usage is TRBJ2-1, with TRBD2 matching over 9 bases. The CDR3 consists of 15 residues. The V and J ends lost 3 bases and 7 bases, in that order; junction bases with no gene match: 7. CDR1 is SGHTA, CDR2 FQGNSA, per germline. This CDR3 reads CASSFLAGVTNEQFF. The CDR3, as DNA: TGTGCCAGCAGCTTTTTAGCGGGAGTAACAAATGAGCAGTTCTTC.

In this sample, this clone turned up a few times. The chain combines TRBV7-7 with TRBJ2-1; perhaps TRBD1 as D (5 bases). The CDR3 length is 15 residues. Germline V gene data show CDR1 as SSHAT and CDR2 as FNYEAQ (reference sequence). V was cut by 11 bases and J by 7 bases, with 24 bases left in between. The CDR3 spells CAPGPTGDDGNEQFF. Written as DNA, the CDR3 is TGTGCCCCAGGCCCCACAGGAGACGATGGGAATGAGCAGTTCTTC. Variable domain in full (rest from reference TRBV7-7 and TRBJ2-1): GAGVSQSPRYKVTKRGQDVTLRCDPISSHATLYWYQQALGQGPEFLTYFNYEAQPDKSGLPSDRFSAERPEGSISTLTIQRTEQRDSAMYRCAPGPTGDDGNEQFFGPGTRLTVL.

The V call is TRBV5-5, the J call TRBJ1-6; D possibly corresponds to TRBD1 (5 bases). The ends were cut back, 2 bases at V and 6 bases at J, with 9 bases in the middle. Germline values: CDR1 SGHKS, CDR2 YYEKEE (reference sequence). This CDR3 has 14 amino acids. CDR3 amino acids: CASSFAGLNSPLHF. CDR3 in DNA: TGTGCCAGCAGCTTCGCAGGGCTTAATTCACCCCTCCACTTT.

J is TRBJ2-2 and V is TRBV19, with TRBD2 matching 8 bases. There are 15 residues in the CDR3. Unmatched junction bases numbered 10, after V lost 6 bases and J lost 7 bases. From germline, CDR1 is LNHDA and CDR2 SQIVND (reference sequence). The CDR3 coding sequence is TGTGCCAGTAGCCTTAGCGGGGTTAGCATCGGGGAGCTGTTTTTT. It translates to CASSLSGVSIGELFF.

This rearrangement joins TRBV5-8 to TRBJ1-4; D is perhaps TRBD1 (5 bases). V lost 0 bases and J 5 bases, leaving 11 bases between the germline ends. CDR3 size: 15 residues. CDR1 and CDR2 from the germline V gene are SGHTS and YDEGEE. CDR3 in amino acids: CASSLGTTANEKLFF. The DNA of the CDR3 is TGTGCCAGCAGCTTGGGGACAACGGCGAATGAAAAACTGTTTTTT.

This rearrangement joins TRBV21-1 to TRBJ2-7; no check of the table's D call, TRBD1, against the DNA was made. TRBV21-1 represents a pseudogene. The CDR3 is 16 residues long. DNA of the CDR3: TGTGCCAGCAGCAACGGGGACCGACAGGGGGCGGGCGAGCAGTACTTC. It specifies CASSNGDRQGAGEQYF.

The chain combines TRBV11-3 with TRBJ2-7; 12 bases are shared with TRBD1. J was trimmed by 4 bases and V by 3 bases; bases with no gene match: 7. The CDR3 length is 16 residues. Germline CDR1 reads SGHNT; CDR2 reads YENEEA. CDR3 DNA sequence: TGTGCCAGCAGCTTTTCCGGGACAGGGGGCTGGTACGAGCAGTACTTC. The encoded protein is CASSFSGTGGWYEQYF.

The J gene is TRBJ1-2, the V gene TRBV9; no clear D. Germline loops: CDR1 SGDLS, CDR2 YYNGEE. Trimming shortened V by 3 bases and J by 5 bases, and 20 bases separated the two germline ends. This CDR3 has 16 residues. The CDR3 bases are TGTGCCAGCAGCGGAGGGAGTGGGGTTTATTCATATGGCTACACCTTC. It is translated as CASSGGSGVYSYGYTF.

The CDR3 DNA sequence: TGTGCCAGCACCGCCGGTATGAATTCACCCCTCCACTTT. Amino acid sequence: CASTAGMNSPLHF. This rearrangement joins TRBV6-5 to TRBJ1-6, with D unresolved. This CDR3 has 13 residues. V was cut by 7 bases and J by 7 bases, with 11 bases left in between. CDR1 MNHEY and CDR2 SVGAGI come from the germline V gene.

The chain carries TRBV27 and TRBJ1-4; no clear D. V was shortened by 8 bases and J by 5 bases, with 15 bases between the two germline ends. The V gene's germline CDR1 is MNHEY and CDR2 SMNVEV (reference sequence). The CDR3 is 14 residues long. CDR3 in DNA: TGTGCCAGCCGACGGGAGGTTGGGAATGAAAAACTGTTTTTT. Its protein product is CASRREVGNEKLFF.

This clone was picked up a small number of times. The V and J genes are TRBV24-1 and TRBJ1-5; the match to TRBD1 covers 9 bases. The CDR3 contains 15 residues. CDR1 is KGHDR, CDR2 SFDVKD, per germline. Trimming at V came to 5 bases and at J to 4 bases, leaving 5 bases not matched to a gene. The CDR3 region is CATSAATGGNQPQHF. The CDR3 DNA sequence: TGTGCCACCAGTGCTGCGACAGGGGGGAATCAGCCCCAGCATTTT.

The V and J genes are TRBV11-2 and TRBJ2-7; TRBD2 matches at 8 bases. The CDR3 sequence is 15 residues long. Germline V gene data show CDR1 as SGHAT and CDR2 as FQNNGV. J was trimmed by 2 bases and V by 1 base; bases with no gene match: 4. The CDR3 here is CASSLVRGATYEQYF. CDR3 DNA sequence: TGTGCCAGCAGCTTAGTGCGGGGGGCTACCTACGAGCAGTACTTC. Using reference TRBV11-2 and TRBJ2-7 for the parts outside the CDR3, the full variable domain is EAGVAQSPRYKIIEKRQSVAFWCNPISGHATLYWYQQILGQGPKLLIQFQNNGVVDDSQLPKDRFSAERLKGVDSTLKIQPAKLEDSAVYLCASSLVRGATYEQYFGPGTRLTVT.

This chain links TRBV24-1 with TRBJ2-7; 7 bases fit TRBD1. This CDR3 has 15 residues. CDR1 and CDR2 from the germline V gene are KGHDR and SFDVKD. V shed 3 bases, J shed 2 bases, and the junction held 6 bases outside the gene matches. The CDR3 here is CATSDGKTGTYEQYF. The CDR3 nucleotides are TGTGCCACCAGTGATGGAAAGACAGGGACCTACGAGCAGTACTTC.

V gene TRBV6-2 or TRBV6-3 combines with J gene TRBJ2-1; 7 bases are shared with TRBD1. V lost 5 bases and J lost 6; bases outside the gene matches: 4. CDR1 MNHEY and CDR2 SVGEGT come from the germline V gene. This CDR3 contains 13 residues. The CDR3 nucleotides are TGTGCCAGCAGTGGACAGGTAGGCAATGAGCAGTTCTTC. This encodes CASSGQVGNEQFF.

This clone was recorded once. The chain is built from TRBV3-1 (or the pseudogene TRBV3-2) and TRBJ1-2; 9 bases match TRBD1. V was pared by 5 bases and J by 10 bases, with 11 bases of the junction left unmatched. The CDR3 extends over 14 amino acids. The germline V gene has CDR1 LGHDT and CDR2 YNNKEL (reference sequence). DNA of the CDR3: TGTGCCAGCAGCTACCTCTCGGGACAGGGCCCCTACACCTTC. Translating it yields CASSYLSGQGPYTF.

This chain uses TRBV12-3 or TRBV12-4 with TRBJ1-5; D not certain. The V end lost 5 bases, the J end lost 0 bases, and 5 bases lay between the germline ends. The CDR3 spans 13 residues. CDR3 coding DNA: TGTGCCAGCAGTCAAAATAGCAATCAGCCCCAGCATTTT. Its translation: CASSQNSNQPQHF.

Turning to this clone: No DNA is shown, since the ends of the CDR3 on it are uncertain; the CDR3 is the one TCRdb lists. The V call is TRBV2, the J call TRBJ1-5; TRBD1 reflects the table's D call only, with no check against the DNA. Germline CDR1 and CDR2: SNHLY and FYNNEI. The CDR3 comprises 14 residues, both ends counted. This chain's CDR3 is CASILDRSNQPQHF.

V usage is TRBV7-2 and J usage is TRBJ1-6; 7 bases fit TRBD1. This CDR3 is built from 15 residues. V gave up 1 base and J gave up 9 bases; unmatched junction bases: 6. Looked up from germline, CDR1 is SGHTA and CDR2 is FQGNSA. CDR3 sequence reads: CASSLGEGARSPLHF. CDR3 in DNA: TGTGCCAGCAGCTTAGGAGAGGGGGCCCGTTCACCCCTCCACTTT.

The V gene is TRBV28, the J gene TRBJ1-2; 7 bases map to TRBD1. This CDR3 contains 14 residues. From germline, CDR1 is MDHEN and CDR2 SYDVKM. V dropped 6 bases and J dropped 0; count of bases not matched to a gene: 4. DNA for the CDR3: TGTGCCAGCAGGCGACAGGGCGCTAACTATGGCTACACCTTC. This codes for CASRRQGANYGYTF.

The rearrangement uses TRBV7-3 and TRBJ1-2, with D possibly matching TRBD1 (5 bases). Germline V gives CDR1 SGHTA, CDR2 FQGTGA. This CDR3 has 14 residues. Trimming pared 3 bases from V and 7 bases from J, leaving 15 bases between. The CDR3 loop is CASSLDGGAFGYTF. The CDR3 nucleotides read TGTGCCAGCAGCTTGGATGGAGGGGCGTTTGGCTACACCTTC.

The chain joins TRBV19 to TRBJ1-1; no firm D call. Germline V lookup: CDR1 LNHDA, CDR2 SQIVND (reference sequence). The length of the CDR3 is 11 residues. Trimming stripped 7 bases from V and 11 bases from J, with 14 bases between. CDR3 loop: CASITGAAAFF. The DNA of the CDR3 is TGTGCCAGTATTACCGGCGCGGCCGCTTTCTTT.

This chain joins TRBV7-9 and TRBJ1-4; 8 bases are shared with TRBD1. Losses at the gene ends were 5 bases for V and 7 bases for J; bases not matched to a gene: 12. The CDR3 has 16 amino acids. Germline V gene lookup returns CDR1 SEHNR and CDR2 FQNEAQ (reference sequence). The CDR3: CASSEEDREPFEKLFF. CDR3 DNA: TGTGCCAGCAGCGAAGAGGACAGGGAACCGTTTGAAAAACTGTTTTTT. The full variable domain, completed using reference TRBV7-9 and TRBJ1-4, is DTGVSQNPRHKITKRGQNVTFRCDPISEHNRLYWYRQTLGQGPEFLTYFQNEAQLEKSRLLSDRFSAERPKGSFSTLEIQRTEQGDSAMYLCASSEEDREPFEKLFFGSGTQLSVL.

The chain uses TRBV3-1 (or the pseudogene TRBV3-2) and TRBJ2-7, with D perhaps TRBD2 (6 bases). The CDR3 extends over 15 amino acids. Trimming left V 4 bases short and J 3 bases short, with 16 bases between. Per the germline V gene, CDR1 is LGHDT and CDR2 is YNNKEL (reference sequence). Here the CDR3 reads CASSPRGRWGYEQYF. CDR3 sequence (DNA): TGTGCCAGCAGCCCCCGGGGGAGGTGGGGCTACGAGCAGTACTTC.

The rearrangement joins TRBV28 to TRBJ1-5; D is unresolved. CDR1 and CDR2 (germline): MDHEN, SYDVKM. The CDR3 loop spans 13 amino acids. The ends were cut back, 6 bases at V and 4 bases at J, with 10 bases in the middle. The CDR3 sequence is CASSFPFNQPQHF. Here the CDR3 DNA reads TGTGCCAGCAGCTTCCCCTTTAATCAGCCCCAGCATTTT.